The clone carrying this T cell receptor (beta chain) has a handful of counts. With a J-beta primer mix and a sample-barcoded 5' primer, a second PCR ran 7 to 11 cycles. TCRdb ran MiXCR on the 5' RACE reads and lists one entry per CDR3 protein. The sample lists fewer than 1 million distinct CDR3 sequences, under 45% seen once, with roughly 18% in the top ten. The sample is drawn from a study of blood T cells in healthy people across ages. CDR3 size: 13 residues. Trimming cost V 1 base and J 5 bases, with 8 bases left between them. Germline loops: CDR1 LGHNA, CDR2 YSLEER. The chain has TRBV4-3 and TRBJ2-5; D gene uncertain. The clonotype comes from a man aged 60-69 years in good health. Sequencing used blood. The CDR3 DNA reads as TGCGCCAGCAGCCAAGGGATCAGGGAGACCCAGTACTTC. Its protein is CASSQGIRETQYF.